The T cell receptor (beta chain) described here comes from a study of CD8+CD57+ T cells in acquired aplastic anemia. Findings and caveats of the study: Roughly 30 sequences, all CD8+ CDR3, were shared between patients and controls.

The sequenced patients had an expansion of CD8+CD57+ cells seen by flow cytometry. The diagnosis in all patients was severe acquired aplastic anemia. Profiling that covered TCR beta VDJ and CDR3 relied on genomic DNA as its template. TCRdb used MiXCR to reprocess the reads, holding one entry per CDR3 protein. The table has 95,000 to 150,000 distinct CDR3 sequences, about 40% seen once; the top ten hold around 2.5%. The germline V gene encodes CDR1 SGHRS and CDR2 YFSETQ. Trimming took 0 bases from V and 3 from J, leaving 8 bases between them. This CDR3 contains 14 residues. This clonotype was detected many times. Antigen: not known.

Sequenced material: sorted CD4+, CD8+, or CD8+CD57+ T cells (not recorded which) from PBMCs. The rearrangement links TRBV5-1 to TRBJ2-3, with D uncertain. The clonotype was recovered from a human donor with aplastic anemia. The CDR3 loop reads CASSLEGETDTQYF. In nucleotides, the CDR3 is TGCGCCAGCAGCTTGGAGGGCGAGACAGATACGCAGTATTTT.